Below are 25 T cell receptor beta chains sequenced from a single sample in a study of molecular identifiers for immune sequencing clone quantification. One entry per CDR3 protein results from TCRdb running MiXCR on the PCR reads. The sample has about half a million distinct CDR3 sequences, 20% to 25% seen once. The sequenced sample was naive CD8+ T cells from blood, with Jurkat cell RNA spiked in. Subset denoted: FACS-sorted CD8+CD4-CCR7+CD45RA+ naive T cells. These receptors were taken from a human donor in good health. Some libraries in this study had Jurkat cell RNA spiked in.

The chain links TRBV25-1 to TRBJ2-7; possible D gene TRBD2, 6 bases. CDR3 length: 13 amino acids. Germline V CDR1 and CDR2: MGHDK, SYGVNS. Deletions cut 1 base from V and 8 bases from J, with 12 bases between. The CDR3 loop is CASSEWTNPKQYF. The CDR3 DNA is TGTGCCAGCAGTGAATGGACTAACCCCAAGCAGTACTTC.

This clonotype was seen only once. This may come from a read error, since a much larger clone is one base off. This rearrangement joins TRBV6-2 or TRBV6-3 to TRBJ1-5; no reliable D call. This CDR3 has 15 residues. Trimming took off 0 bases at V and 2 bases at J, with 8 bases between the two ends. CDR1 MNHEY and CDR2 SVGEGT come from the germline V gene. In nucleotides, the CDR3 is TGTGCCAGCAGTTACTCCACAGCGGGCAATCAGCCCCAGCATTTT. This translates into CASSYSTAGNQPQHF.

The chain is built from TRBV11-2 and TRBJ2-7; 11 nucleotides match TRBD2. Trimming at V came to 0 bases and at J to 7 bases, leaving 11 bases not matched to a gene. CDR3 length: 17 amino acids. The V gene's germline CDR1 is SGHAT and CDR2 FQNNGV. The CDR3 nucleotides read TGTGCCAGCAGCTTAGATCCAAGACTAGCGGGGCGGGGAGAGCAGTACTTC. The encoded protein is CASSLDPRLAGRGEQYF.

This clonotype was recorded once. This may be a read error, as it is one base from a much larger clone. The chain links TRBV2 to TRBJ1-5; D not certain. Germline V gene sequence: CDR1 SNHLY, CDR2 FYNNEI. The CDR3 is made up of 14 amino acids. Trimming removed 7 bases at V and 2 bases at J, with 12 bases between. The chain's CDR3 is CASTFVSGNQPQHF. CDR3 DNA: TGTGCCAGCACCTTCGTCAGCGGCAATCAGCCCCAGCATTTT.

Details on this clonotype: The CDR3 does not close with the conserved phenylalanine or tryptophan, likely indicating a read error. V gene TRBV6-2 or TRBV6-3 combines with J gene TRBJ1-2, with TRBD1 as a possible D gene (5 bases). Between the trimmed V and J ends, which lost 3 bases and 4 bases, there was a span of 12 bases. The CDR3 runs 14 residues. Germline lookup yields CDR1 MNHEY and CDR2 SVGEGT. In DNA form, the CDR3 reads TGTGCCAGCAGTTATGGCAGGGAGATCTATGGCTACACCCTC. Amino acids: CASSYGREIYGYTL.

This chain joins TRBV6-2 or TRBV6-3 and TRBJ1-6; TRBD1 aligns across 10 bases. J gave up 10 bases and V 2 bases, and 5 bases lay outside the gene matches. CDR1 is MNHEY, CDR2 SVGEGT, per germline. The CDR3 is made up of 15 amino acids. Written as DNA, the CDR3 is TGTGCCAGCAGTTACGCCGGGACAGGGGCATCACCCCTCCACTTT. Amino acids: CASSYAGTGASPLHF.

This clonotype came up many times. The CDR3 bases are TGTGCCAGCAGTTCGGACCGAAACTCCTACGAGCAGTACTTC. This encodes CASSSDRNSYEQYF. The chain recombines TRBV12-3 or TRBV12-4 with TRBJ2-7; D is unresolved. This CDR3 has 14 residues. V was clipped by 4 bases and J by 0 bases, with 10 bases between them.

The chain joins TRBV29-1 to TRBJ2-7; the D gene is possibly TRBD1 (6 bases). CDR1 is SQVTM, CDR2 ANQGSEA, per germline. The ends were cut back, 7 bases at V and 5 bases at J, with 18 bases in the middle. There are 13 residues in the CDR3. This CDR3 is CSAGQPRPDEQYF. The CDR3 coding sequence is TGCAGCGCCGGACAGCCTCGGCCGGACGAGCAGTACTTC.

This clonotype was seen only a few times. J is TRBJ2-2 and V is TRBV12-3 or TRBV12-4; TRBD1 aligns across 7 bases. J lost 7 bases, V lost 1 base, and 6 bases had no gene match. The CDR3 runs 15 residues. CDR3 amino acids: CASSLEAGGFGELFF. CDR3 nucleotides: TGTGCCAGCAGTTTAGAGGCAGGGGGATTCGGGGAGCTGTTTTTT.

The V and J genes are TRBV4-2 and TRBJ2-3, with 9 bases fitting TRBD2. V shed 8 bases, J shed 3 bases, and the junction held 12 bases outside the gene matches. The V gene's germline CDR1 is LGHNA and CDR2 YNFKEQ. The CDR3 contains 16 residues. The CDR3 here is CASGRLADSNTDTQYF. The DNA for the CDR3 is TGTGCCAGCGGCCGACTAGCGGATTCAAATACAGATACGCAGTATTTT.

This rearrangement joins TRBV27 to TRBJ1-5, with D maybe TRBD1 (5 bases). Germline V gene data show CDR1 as MNHEY and CDR2 as SMNVEV (reference sequence). V lost 2 bases to trimming and J lost 5 bases, with 13 bases between them. The CDR3 is 15 amino acids. The CDR3 loop is CASSLTGGPYQPQHF. The CDR3 region has the DNA TGTGCCAGCAGTTTAACCGGGGGACCGTATCAGCCCCAGCATTTT.

The chain joins TRBV20-1 to TRBJ2-4; 9 bases are a match to TRBD1. The V gene's germline CDR1 is DFQATT and CDR2 SNEGSKA (reference sequence). The V and J ends lost 1 base and 2 bases, in that order; junction bases with no gene match: 9. This CDR3 comprises 17 residues. The CDR3 reads CSARGTGVDFPKNIQYF. The CDR3 nucleotides read TGCAGTGCTAGAGGGACAGGGGTTGATTTTCCCAAAAACATTCAGTACTTC.

With respect to this clonotype: Compared with germline, one end of the junction differs, possibly owing to a read error. The chain joins TRBV19 to TRBJ1-2, with D maybe TRBD1 (6 bases). The V gene's germline CDR1 is LNHDA and CDR2 SQIVND (reference sequence). The CDR3 has 16 residues. The CDR3 loop reads CASSIGGGTLYYDYTF. As DNA, the CDR3 is TGTGCCAGTAGTATAGGAGGGGGAACACTTTACTATGACTACACCTTC.

V usage is TRBV5-5 and J usage is TRBJ2-4, with D uncertain. This CDR3 region has 16 residues. The V end was cut by 1 base, the J end by 2 bases, with 13 bases between. Germline CDR1 is SGHKS and CDR2 is YYEKEE (reference sequence). The CDR3 here is CASSLTGMGTKNIQYF. The CDR3 DNA reads as TGTGCCAGCAGCTTGACGGGTATGGGTACCAAAAACATTCAGTACTTC. Looking up the rest from reference TRBV5-5 and TRBJ2-4 gives the full variable domain: DAGVTQSPTHLIKTRGQQVTLRCSPISGHKSVSWYQQVLGQGPQFIFQYYEKEERGRGNFPDRFSARQFPNYSSELNVNALLLGDSALYLCASSLTGMGTKNIQYFGAGTRLSVL.

There are many counts of this clonotype. The CDR3 loop is CASSASGTIQETQYF. For the CDR3, the DNA is TGTGCCAGCAGCGCCTCCGGGACTATCCAAGAGACCCAGTACTTC. The rearrangement links TRBV9 to TRBJ2-5; 7 nucleotides match TRBD2. After removal of 3 bases from V and 1 base from J, the junction contained 6 bases not matched to a gene. Germline lookup yields CDR1 SGDLS and CDR2 YYNGEE. The CDR3 totals 15 residues.

Concerning this clonotype: A much larger clone lies a single base off, so this may be a read error. The CDR3 sequence: CANRSRGGLTDTQYF. The CDR3 coding sequence is TGTGCCAACAGGTCCCGGGGGGGACTCACAGATACGCAGTATTTT. This chain uses TRBV7-9 with TRBJ2-3, with 8 positions matching TRBD2. Trimming took 10 bases from V and 2 from J; bases not matched to a gene: 11. CDR1 and CDR2 (germline): SEHNR, FQNEAQ (reference sequence). CDR3 length equals 15 residues.

The chain couples TRBV5-4 to TRBJ2-7; perhaps TRBD1 as D (6 bases). CDR1 and CDR2 (germline): SGHNT, YYREEE (reference sequence). The V and J ends lost 0 bases and 3 bases respectively, with 10 bases between them. This CDR3 spans 14 amino acids. CDR3 in DNA: TGTGCCAGCAGCTTGGGGACAGCAATCTACGAGCAGTACTTC. It is translated as CASSLGTAIYEQYF.

V is TRBV2 and J is TRBJ2-2; 9 nucleotides align to TRBD1. V was pared by 8 bases and J by 4 bases, with 5 bases of the junction left unmatched. The CDR3 has 14 residues. The germline gives CDR1 SNHLY, CDR2 FYNNEI. CDR3 in amino acids: CASRDRGATGELFF. CDR3 in DNA: TGTGCCAGCCGCGACAGGGGGGCCACCGGGGAGCTGTTTTTT.

This clonotype was seen at least ten times. V usage is TRBV30 and J usage is TRBJ2-3, with TRBD2 as a possible D gene (6 bases). Trimming left V 1 base short and J 0 bases short, with 11 bases between. CDR3 size: 15 residues. Looked up from germline, CDR1 is GTSNPN and CDR2 is SVGIG (reference sequence). This CDR3 reads CAWSGSGPSTDTQYF. CDR3 DNA sequence: TGTGCCTGGAGTGGAAGCGGGCCTAGCACAGATACGCAGTATTTT.

The chain links TRBV7-9 to TRBJ2-7; maybe TRBD1 (6 bases). Germline V gene data show CDR1 as SEHNR and CDR2 as FQNEAQ (reference sequence). Trimming stripped 1 base from V and 2 bases from J, with 12 bases between. There are 15 residues in the CDR3. In DNA form, the CDR3 reads TGTGCCAGCAGCTTAGTTGACGAGGGGGCCTACGAGCAGTACTTC. This translates into CASSLVDEGAYEQYF.

This clonotype was counted many times. This sequence joins TRBV18 and TRBJ2-7; 11 nucleotides match TRBD1. Germline CDR1 and CDR2: KGHSH and LQKENI. V lost 0 bases and J lost 4; bases outside the gene matches: 2. The CDR3 extends over 15 amino acids. CDR3 loop: CASSPPGTGGYEQYF. CDR3 nucleotide sequence: TGTGCCAGCTCACCACCGGGGACAGGGGGATACGAGCAGTACTTC.

This clonotype was seen a handful of times. V gene TRBV19 combines with J gene TRBJ1-5; D unclear. This CDR3 region has 16 residues. Germline-derived CDR1 and CDR2 are LNHDA and SQIVND (reference sequence). V lost 3 bases to trimming and J lost 5 bases, with 17 bases between them. Written as DNA, the CDR3 is TGTGCCAGTAGTATGGGTAGCTCCCCGAGCCATCAGCCCCAGCATTTT. It codes for CASSMGSSPSHQPQHF.

This clonotype was observed many times. This rearrangement joins TRBV14 to TRBJ2-6, with no clear D. This CDR3 comprises 15 residues. V shed 3 bases and J shed 1 base, with 7 bases lying between them. In germline, CDR1 is SGHDN, CDR2 FVKESK. The CDR3 region has the DNA TGTGCCAGCAGCCATGACAAGTCTGGGGCCAACGTCCTGACTTTC. Translated: CASSHDKSGANVLTF.

This sequence joins TRBV25-1 and TRBJ1-3; D gene unclear. Germline CDR1 is MGHDK and CDR2 is SYGVNS. The CDR3 length is 14 residues. With 3 bases removed from V and 4 bases from J, the gap between germline ends came to 10 bases. The CDR3 DNA sequence: TGTGCCAGCAGTGAGAAAGTACCCGGAAACACCATATATTTT. Protein sequence: CASSEKVPGNTIYF.

The genes are TRBV7-9 and TRBJ1-1; D unclear. In germline, CDR1 is SEHNR, CDR2 FQNEAQ (reference sequence). Trimming took 5 bases from V and 1 from J, leaving 8 bases between them. The CDR3 is 13 residues long. This chain's CDR3 is CASSPHTNTEAFF. For the CDR3, the DNA is TGTGCCAGCAGCCCACATACGAACACTGAAGCTTTCTTT. The full variable domain, completed using reference TRBV7-9 and TRBJ1-1, is DTGVSQNPRHKITKRGQNVTFRCDPISEHNRLYWYRQTLGQGPEFLTYFQNEAQLEKSRLLSDRFSAERPKGSFSTLEIQRTEQGDSAMYLCASSPHTNTEAFFGQGTRLTVV.